Each of the 18 T cell receptor beta chains below was sequenced from the same sample in a study of shared clonotypes between healthy human individuals. Sequencing was performed with immunoSEQ multiplex PCR; in TCRdb, only in-frame clones are kept and a portion is missing. The sample lists fewer than 700,000 clones, 85% to 95% occurring once. Naive-designated CD8 cells lacked CD45RO, were positively enriched for CCR7, and omitted terminally differentiated effector memory CD45RA+ cells. Sequencing was performed on naive CD8+ T cells sorted from blood. These receptor sequences come from a woman between 25 and 40 years old in good health.

The chain joins TRBV28 to TRBJ1-5; D possibly corresponds to TRBD1 (5 bases). Germline-derived CDR1 and CDR2 are MDHEN and SYDVKM. V was trimmed by 11 bases and J by 3 bases, leaving 11 bases between them. CDR3 size: 12 residues. The CDR3 DNA reads TGTGCCCGGCGGGGACTCAATCAGCCCCAGCATTTT. This codes for CARRGLNQPQHF.

The chain employs TRBV9 and TRBJ1-4; the match to TRBD1 covers 12 bases. Trimming took 3 bases from V and 4 from J; bases not matched to a gene: 16. CDR3 length equals 20 residues. Germline V gives CDR1 SGDLS, CDR2 YYNGEE. The DNA for the CDR3 is TGTGCCAGCAGCGCTTCAAACCTGGGACAGGGGGCGGCGATTAATGAAAAACTGTTTTTT. Its translation is CASSASNLGQGAAINEKLFF.

The V call is TRBV27, the J call TRBJ2-1; the D gene could be TRBD1 or TRBD2 (6 bases each). The germline gives CDR1 MNHEY, CDR2 SMNVEV (reference sequence). Trimming took 4 bases from V and 9 from J, leaving 19 bases between them. This CDR3 has 15 amino acids. CDR3 in amino acids: CASSYPRMGGVEQFF. The CDR3 bases are TGTGCCAGCAGTTACCCTAGAATGGGGGGCGTTGAGCAGTTCTTC.

This chain uses TRBV28 with TRBJ2-1; TRBD2 aligns across 8 bases. V was pared by 11 bases and J by 3 bases, with 3 bases of the junction left unmatched. Germline CDR1 is MDHEN and CDR2 is SYDVKM. CDR3 length: 12 residues. The DNA for the CDR3 is TGTGCCGCGGGAGGCTACTACAATGAGCAGTTCTTC. It codes for CAAGGYYNEQFF.

The sample holds one count of this clone. This chain uses TRBV29-1 with TRBJ2-7, with D perhaps assigned TRBD1 or TRBD2 (5 bases each). The CDR3 runs to 12 residues. The germline gives CDR1 SQVTM, CDR2 ANQGSEA. V was pared by 7 bases and J by 0 bases, with 10 bases between. The CDR3, as DNA: TGCAGCGCTGAGGGGAGCTCCTACGAGCAGTACTTC. Its translation: CSAEGSSYEQYF.

As concerns this clone: The sample contains more than one DNA sequence encoding this CDR3. The rearrangement uses TRBV27 and TRBJ1-1; TRBD1 might be the D (5 bases). The CDR3 sequence is 14 residues long. The V gene lost 3 bases and the J gene lost 0 bases, with 8 bases spanning the gap. The germline V gene encodes CDR1 MNHEY and CDR2 SMNVEV (reference sequence). The CDR3 region has the DNA TGTGCCAGCAGTTTGGGGACCATGAACACTGAAGCTTTCTTT. Amino acids: CASSLGTMNTEAFF.

The chain links TRBV6-5 to TRBJ2-3; D unresolved. Trimming took off 0 bases at V and 0 bases at J, with 7 bases between the two ends. The length of the CDR3 is 15 residues. Germline V CDR1 and CDR2: MNHEY, SVGAGI. CDR3 region: CASSYSTQSTDTQYF. The CDR3 coding sequence is TGTGCCAGCAGTTACTCGACGCAGAGCACAGATACGCAGTATTTT.

The chain recombines TRBV7-8 with TRBJ1-5; possible D gene TRBD1, 5 bases. The germline gives CDR1 SGHVS, CDR2 FQNEAQ. The CDR3 has 17 amino acids. Trimming pared 5 bases from V and 0 bases from J, leaving 17 bases between. The CDR3 DNA reads as TGTGCCAGCAGCAAGGAACAGGCCAGCTATAGCAATCAGCCCCAGCATTTT. This codes for CASSKEQASYSNQPQHF.

The chain carries TRBV7-7 and TRBJ2-2; 8 bases line up with TRBD1. The germline CDR1 and CDR2 sequences are SSHAT and FNYEAQ (reference sequence). The CDR3 has 18 residues. J lost 6 bases, V lost 5 bases, and 17 bases had no gene match. CDR3 sequence reads: CASSDSTGTGRMSGELFF. The CDR3 nucleotides are TGTGCCAGCAGCGACTCAACCGGGACAGGCCGTATGTCCGGGGAGCTGTTTTTT.

The J gene is TRBJ2-1, the V gene TRBV28; a possible D gene is TRBD1 (5 bases). V lost 6 bases and J 6 bases, leaving 18 bases between the germline ends. Germline lookup yields CDR1 MDHEN and CDR2 SYDVKM. The length of the CDR3 is 15 residues. The CDR3 sequence is CASSHNWAGINEQFF. The DNA of the CDR3 is TGTGCCAGCAGCCATAATTGGGCAGGGATCAATGAGCAGTTCTTC.

This sequence joins TRBV7-2 and TRBJ2-7; the D gene is possibly TRBD1 (6 bases). The CDR3 totals 13 residues. Germline lookup yields CDR1 SGHTA and CDR2 FQGNSA. Trimming removed 3 bases from V and 2 bases from J, with 8 bases in between. The CDR3 bases are TGTGCCAGCAGCTTCGGACAGACCTACGAGCAGTACTTC. Translating it yields CASSFGQTYEQYF.

The rearrangement joins TRBV19 to TRBJ1-1, with no clear D. The V and J ends lost 0 bases and 0 bases respectively, with 11 bases between them. Germline assignment: CDR1 LNHDA and CDR2 SQIVND (reference sequence). The CDR3 covers 16 residues. In DNA, the CDR3 is TGTGCCAGTAGTATAGAGACTGCGTTTTTGAACACTGAAGCTTTCTTT. Amino acid sequence: CASSIETAFLNTEAFF.

This clone is a singleton in its sample. CDR3 loop: CASSPGTGAGYGYTF. CDR3 nucleotide sequence: TGTGCCAGCAGTCCAGGGACAGGGGCCGGGTATGGCTACACCTTC. The rearrangement links TRBV28 to TRBJ1-2, with 10 bases fitting TRBD1. The J segment lost 5 bases and the V segment lost 5 bases, leaving 8 bases of the junction unmatched. Germline CDR1 is MDHEN and CDR2 is SYDVKM. The CDR3 sequence is 15 residues long.

V is TRBV28 and J is TRBJ1-2, with D maybe TRBD1 (5 bases). CDR3 size: 12 residues. CDR1 and CDR2 from the germline V gene are MDHEN and SYDVKM. CDR3 DNA sequence: TGTGCGAGCGGGCAGGGAGGTTATGGCTACACCTTC. Protein: CASGQGGYGYTF.

V is TRBV27 and J is TRBJ1-5; D remains ambiguous. The germline V gene has CDR1 MNHEY and CDR2 SMNVEV (reference sequence). Trimming stripped 2 bases from V and 7 bases from J, with 18 bases between. The length of the CDR3 is 16 residues. The CDR3 spells CASSLGGAGRGQPQHF. CDR3 DNA: TGTGCCAGCAGTTTAGGCGGTGCGGGGAGAGGGCAGCCCCAGCATTTT.

This clone occurred once. The genes are TRBV28 and TRBJ2-7; 10 bases agree with TRBD1. Germline CDR1 and CDR2: MDHEN and SYDVKM. The CDR3 spans 11 residues. The CDR3 protein is CAGQGAYEQYF. DNA of the CDR3: TGTGCTGGACAGGGGGCCTACGAGCAGTACTTC.

The chain links TRBV12-5 to TRBJ2-5; D is possibly TRBD2 (6 bases). The germline V gene encodes CDR1 LGHNT and CDR2 FRNRAP. The germline V and J ends were trimmed by 5 bases and 5 bases, with 18 bases remaining between them. This CDR3 region has 15 residues. The CDR3 DNA follows: TGTGCTAGTGGTGCCATTAGCGGACTCGGGGAGACCCAGTACTTC. It yields the protein CASGAISGLGETQYF.

The chain employs TRBV6-1 and TRBJ2-2; a weak D match, TRBD2 (6 bases). The CDR3 spans 18 residues. V gave up 2 bases and J gave up 6 bases, with 22 bases separating them. The germline V gene encodes CDR1 MNHNS and CDR2 SASEGT. The CDR3 spells CASSERIAAPGRAGELFF. In DNA, the CDR3 is TGTGCCAGCAGTGAAAGAATAGCGGCCCCCGGTAGGGCCGGGGAGCTGTTTTTT.